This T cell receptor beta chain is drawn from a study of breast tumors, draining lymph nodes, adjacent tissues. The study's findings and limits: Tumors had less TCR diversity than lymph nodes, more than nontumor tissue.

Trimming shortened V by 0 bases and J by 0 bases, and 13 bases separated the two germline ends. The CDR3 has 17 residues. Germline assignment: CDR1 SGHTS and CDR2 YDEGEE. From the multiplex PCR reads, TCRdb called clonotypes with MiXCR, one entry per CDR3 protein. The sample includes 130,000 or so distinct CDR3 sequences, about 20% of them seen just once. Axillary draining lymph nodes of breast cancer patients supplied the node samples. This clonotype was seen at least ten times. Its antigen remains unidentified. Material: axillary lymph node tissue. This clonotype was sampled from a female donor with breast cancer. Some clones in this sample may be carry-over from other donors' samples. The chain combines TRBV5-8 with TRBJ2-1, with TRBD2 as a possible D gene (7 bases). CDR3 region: CASSLEGGLSSYNEQFF. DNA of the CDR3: TGTGCCAGCAGCTTGGAGGGGGGGCTGAGCTCCTACAATGAGCAGTTCTTC.